The 27 T cell receptor beta chains below come from one sample, sequenced in a study of control samples from healthy donors and cancer patients. Using immunoSEQ multiplex PCR, the repertoire was profiled, and TCRdb retains in-frame clones only, with some absent. The profile shows some 160,000 clones, 94% of them singletons. What was sequenced was blood. These TCRs come from a woman between 40 and 55 years old in good health.

V is TRBV4-1 and J is TRBJ1-2; D is undetermined. Germline CDR1 reads MGHRA; CDR2 reads YSYEKL. The CDR3 has 14 residues. With 0 bases removed from V and 7 bases from J, the gap between germline ends came to 12 bases. CDR3 residues: CASSQDQWGLGYTF. Here the CDR3 DNA reads TGCGCCAGCAGCCAAGATCAATGGGGTCTTGGCTACACCTTC.

V is TRBV9 and J is TRBJ2-5; 10 positions match TRBD2. The junction had 12 bases not matched to a gene; V was cut back by 2 bases and J by 5 bases. Per germline, CDR1 SGDLS and CDR2 YYNGEE. CDR3 size: 17 residues. CDR3 protein: CASSVGGLAGVAETQYF. In DNA, the CDR3 is TGTGCCAGCAGCGTCGGTGGTCTAGCGGGAGTAGCTGAGACCCAGTACTTC.

J is TRBJ2-3 and V is TRBV19, with TRBD2 identical over 12 bases. This CDR3 has 15 residues. Germline V CDR1 and CDR2: LNHDA, SQIVND (reference sequence). Losses at the gene ends were 10 bases for V and 5 bases for J; bases not matched to a gene: 10. CDR3 protein: CATSTSGSWGDTQYF. The CDR3, as DNA: TGTGCCACCTCGACTAGCGGGAGTTGGGGAGATACGCAGTATTTT.

The J gene is TRBJ1-1, the V gene TRBV10-2; D is uncertain. The CDR3 is made up of 14 amino acids. The germline V gene encodes CDR1 WSHSY and CDR2 SAAADI. Trimming pared 2 bases from V and 1 base from J, leaving 8 bases between. Here the CDR3 reads CASSEQRRNTEAFF. CDR3 nucleotide sequence: TGCGCCAGCAGTGAGCAAAGGAGGAACACTGAAGCTTTCTTT.

This chain links TRBV4-3 with TRBJ1-1; D unresolved. The V gene's germline CDR1 is LGHNA and CDR2 YSLEER. V was pared by 4 bases and J by 4 bases, with 10 bases between. This CDR3 has 13 amino acids. The CDR3 coding sequence is TGCGCCAGCAGCCGCGGCGAAATCACTGAAGCTTTCTTT. Amino acids: CASSRGEITEAFF.

As DNA, the CDR3 is TGTGCCAGCAGTTTAAGGGAGAGCTCCTACGAGCAGTACTTC. It yields the protein CASSLRESSYEQYF. V gene TRBV27 combines with J gene TRBJ2-7; a possible D gene is TRBD2 (5 bases). The CDR3 runs to 14 residues. With 2 bases removed from V and 0 bases from J, the gap between germline ends came to 8 bases. Germline V CDR1 and CDR2: MNHEY, SMNVEV (reference sequence).

This clone was detected a few times. CDR3 bases: TGTGCCAGTAGTACATACACCCCGACAGGGGTGAACACTGAAGCTTTCTTT. Its protein product is CASSTYTPTGVNTEAFF. The V call is TRBV19, the J call TRBJ1-1, with 8 bases that match TRBD1. The germline gives CDR1 LNHDA, CDR2 SQIVND (reference sequence). The CDR3 length is 17 residues. V trimming: 4 bases; J trimming: 0 bases; junction bases outside the gene matches: 10.

This chain joins TRBV5-1 and TRBJ1-1; TRBD1 is a possible D gene (6 bases). This CDR3 spans 14 amino acids. The germline CDR1 and CDR2 sequences are SGHRS and YFSETQ. V was shortened by 4 bases and J by 0 bases, with 10 bases between the two germline ends. CDR3 sequence (DNA): TGCGCCAGCAGCCGGACAGTGATGAACACTGAAGCTTTCTTT. This gives the protein CASSRTVMNTEAFF.

The chain has TRBV7-9 and TRBJ2-7; a weak D match, TRBD1 (6 bases). The CDR3 contains 16 residues. Trimming removed 11 bases from V and 5 bases from J, with 28 bases in between. Germline loops: CDR1 SEHNR, CDR2 FQNEAQ (reference sequence). In nucleotides, the CDR3 is TGTGCCTCGAAGAGCTGGGGGCCCTCGGCCGACGACGAGCAGTACTTC. This encodes CASKSWGPSADDEQYF. Supplemented by reference TRBV7-9 and TRBJ2-7, the full variable domain reads DTGVSQNPRHKITKRGQNVTFRCDPISEHNRLYWYRQTLGQGPEFLTYFQNEAQLEKSRLLSDRFSAERPKGSFSTLEIQRTEQGDSAMYLCASKSWGPSADDEQYFGPGTRLTVT.

The J gene is TRBJ2-5, the V gene TRBV7-8, with D possibly TRBD2 on 6 matching bases. The germline V gene encodes CDR1 SGHVS and CDR2 FQNEAQ. This CDR3 is 14 amino acids long. Trimming took off 2 bases at V and 3 bases at J, with 10 bases between the two ends. CDR3 in amino acids: CASSLTGVKETQYF. The CDR3 DNA sequence: TGTGCCAGCAGCTTAACGGGGGTGAAAGAGACCCAGTACTTC.

V usage is TRBV6-5 and J usage is TRBJ2-2; the D is unclear. Germline loops: CDR1 MNHEY, CDR2 SVGAGI. Trimming removed 4 bases at V and 7 bases at J, with 10 bases between. The CDR3 has 13 amino acids. The chain's CDR3 is CASSLGRDGELFF. The CDR3 DNA is TGTGCCAGCAGTTTGGGAAGGGACGGGGAGCTGTTTTTT.

The chain has TRBV7-2 and TRBJ1-1; tentatively, D is TRBD1 (6 bases). Germline CDR1 is SGHTA and CDR2 is FQGNSA. This CDR3 contains 15 residues. Trimming took 5 bases from V and 5 from J, leaving 18 bases between them. The CDR3 sequence is CASSMAGARRTEAFF. CDR3 sequence (DNA): TGTGCCAGCAGCATGGCGGGGGCGAGGCGGACTGAAGCTTTCTTT.

V gene TRBV12-2 combines with J gene TRBJ1-2; TRBD1, the D gene given by the table, was not confirmed from the DNA. TRBV12-2 is a pseudogene. This CDR3 is 15 amino acids long. CDR3 region: CASRAQTGAGYGYTF. The CDR3 bases are TGTGCAAGTCGCGCCCAGACAGGGGCAGGGTATGGCTACACCTTC.

The rearrangement uses TRBV29-1 and TRBJ2-3, with D uncertain. The V end was cut by 3 bases, the J end by 6 bases, with 16 bases between. The CDR3 loop spans 14 amino acids. Germline V gene sequence: CDR1 SQVTM, CDR2 ANQGSEA. The CDR3 coding sequence is TGCAGCGTTGAGTTTACCGCGCCGTCCGATACGCAGTATTTT. It codes for CSVEFTAPSDTQYF.

The J gene is TRBJ1-4, the V gene TRBV7-9; D may be TRBD1 (6 bases). Germline V lookup: CDR1 SEHNR, CDR2 FQNEAQ (reference sequence). This CDR3 comprises 13 residues. V was trimmed by 5 bases and J by 8 bases, leaving 12 bases between them. CDR3 residues: CASSIQGAEKLFF. DNA of the CDR3: TGTGCCAGCAGCATACAGGGCGCAGAAAAACTGTTTTTT.

The chain couples TRBV4-1 to TRBJ1-2; 9 bases match TRBD1. Germline CDR1 and CDR2: MGHRA and YSYEKL. The J segment lost 4 bases and the V segment lost 0 bases, leaving 9 bases of the junction unmatched. CDR3 length: 17 amino acids. The DNA of the CDR3 is TGCGCCAGCAGCCAAGAATGGACAGGGGTGCCGACCTATGGCTACACCTTC. Its translation: CASSQEWTGVPTYGYTF.

The chain employs TRBV7-3 and TRBJ2-1; D is possibly TRBD1 or TRBD2 (6 bases each). Germline CDR1 is SGHTA and CDR2 is FQGTGA. The germline V and J ends were trimmed by 1 base and 6 bases, with 13 bases remaining between them. The CDR3 totals 15 residues. This chain's CDR3 is CASSLNGGSLNEQFF. The CDR3 DNA reads TGTGCCAGCAGCTTAAACGGGGGCAGCCTCAATGAGCAGTTCTTC.

The chain uses TRBV30 and TRBJ1-1; maybe TRBD1 (5 bases). CDR3 length equals 11 residues. Deletions cut 3 bases from V and 6 bases from J, with 8 bases between. Per germline, CDR1 GTSNPN and CDR2 SVGIG (reference sequence). DNA for the CDR3: TGTGCCTGGAGCGGGGGAGCTGAAGCTTTCTTT. Encoded protein: CAWSGGAEAFF.

The chain has TRBV10-3 and TRBJ2-2; TRBD2 matches 10 bases. V lost 4 bases and J lost 4; bases outside the gene matches: 9. There are 17 residues in the CDR3. CDR1 and CDR2 from the germline V gene are ENHRY and SYGVKD. The CDR3 sequence is CAISGSKAGGSTGELFF. As DNA, the CDR3 is TGTGCCATCAGTGGATCGAAAGCGGGAGGGAGCACCGGGGAGCTGTTTTTT.

The rearrangement links TRBV4-2 to TRBJ2-7; TRBD1 matches at 8 bases. This CDR3 has 13 residues. Germline CDR1 reads LGHNA; CDR2 reads YNFKEQ. J was trimmed by 7 bases and V by 5 bases; bases with no gene match: 7. The CDR3: CASSSTGAPEQYF. As DNA, the CDR3 is TGTGCCAGCAGCTCGACAGGGGCCCCGGAGCAGTACTTC.

This chain connects TRBV10-1 to TRBJ1-1; TRBD1 aligns across 9 bases. The germline CDR1 and CDR2 sequences are WNHNN and SYGVQD (reference sequence). V was clipped by 0 bases and J by 5 bases; unmatched bases: 4. The CDR3 consists of 15 residues. CDR3 residues: CASSESGDRDTEAFF. The CDR3 DNA follows: TGCGCCAGCAGTGAGTCGGGGGACAGGGATACTGAAGCTTTCTTT.

The CDR3 region is CASRSGTGAYEQYF. CDR3 coding DNA: TGTGCCAGCAGATCCGGGACAGGAGCCTACGAGCAGTACTTC. The J gene is TRBJ2-7, the V gene TRBV6-5; 8 bases match TRBD1. Germline V gene sequence: CDR1 MNHEY, CDR2 SVGAGI. The CDR3 loop spans 14 amino acids. The junction had 6 bases not matched to a gene; V was cut back by 6 bases and J by 2 bases.

This clone occurred a few times. The chain is built from TRBV7-2 and TRBJ1-2; D perhaps matches TRBD1 (6 bases). CDR3 length: 14 amino acids. Germline assignment: CDR1 SGHTA and CDR2 FQGNSA. Trimming took off 2 bases at V and 6 bases at J, with 13 bases between the two ends. The CDR3 bases are TGTGCCAGCAGCTTAAATAGGGGGGCGAATGGCTACACCTTC. Translating gives CASSLNRGANGYTF.

V is TRBV6-5 and J is TRBJ1-2; no clear D gene. The germline gives CDR1 MNHEY, CDR2 SVGAGI. CDR3 size: 14 residues. Trimming took off 6 bases at V and 5 bases at J, with 16 bases between the two ends. The CDR3 sequence is CASREGRSQYGYTF. The CDR3 nucleotides are TGTGCCAGCAGAGAGGGCCGATCCCAGTATGGCTACACCTTC.

The J gene is TRBJ1-5, the V gene TRBV12-3 or TRBV12-4; D unclear. Trimming cost V 6 bases and J 2 bases, with 8 bases left between them. This CDR3 has 13 amino acids. As DNA, the CDR3 is TGTGCCAGCAGCCGGGGAGGCAATCAGCCCCAGCATTTT. Amino acid sequence: CASSRGGNQPQHF.

The chain combines TRBV3-1 (or the pseudogene TRBV3-2) with TRBJ2-7; 10 bases map to TRBD1. In germline, CDR1 is LGHDT, CDR2 YNNKEL (reference sequence). V trimming: 4 bases; J trimming: 6 bases; junction bases outside the gene matches: 9. The CDR3 extends over 15 amino acids. The CDR3: CASSLDLTGGGEQYF. CDR3 DNA sequence: TGTGCCAGCAGCCTCGATTTGACAGGGGGCGGCGAGCAGTACTTC.

The V gene is TRBV5-1, the J gene TRBJ1-4; D gene uncertain. Germline V gives CDR1 SGHRS, CDR2 YFSETQ. The ends were cut back, 3 bases at V and 8 bases at J, with 26 bases in the middle. The CDR3 runs to 18 residues. The CDR3 nucleotides read TGCGCCAGCAGCTCGTCCCGGTTCGACGGACGGGATGCAGAAAAACTGTTTTTT. Amino acids: CASSSSRFDGRDAEKLFF.